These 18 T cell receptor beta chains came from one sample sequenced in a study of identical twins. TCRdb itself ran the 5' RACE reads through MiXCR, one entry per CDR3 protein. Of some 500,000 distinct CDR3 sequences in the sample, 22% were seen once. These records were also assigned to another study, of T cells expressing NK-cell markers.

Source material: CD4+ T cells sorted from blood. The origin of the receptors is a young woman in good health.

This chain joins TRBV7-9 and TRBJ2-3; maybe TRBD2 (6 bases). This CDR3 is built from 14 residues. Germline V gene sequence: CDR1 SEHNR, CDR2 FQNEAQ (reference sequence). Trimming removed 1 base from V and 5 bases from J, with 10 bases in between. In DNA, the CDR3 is TGTGCCAGCAGCTTAGAGGGAGGAGGAGATACGCAGTATTTT. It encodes CASSLEGGGDTQYF.

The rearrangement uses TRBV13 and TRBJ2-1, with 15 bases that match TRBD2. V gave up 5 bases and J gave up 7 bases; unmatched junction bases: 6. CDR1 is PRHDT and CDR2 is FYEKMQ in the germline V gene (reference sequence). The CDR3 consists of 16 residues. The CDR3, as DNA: TGTGCCAGCAGCCCAGAGGGGACTAGCGGGGGGAATGAGCAGTTCTTC. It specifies CASSPEGTSGGNEQFF. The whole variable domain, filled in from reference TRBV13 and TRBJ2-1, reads AAGVIQSPRHLIKEKRETATLKCYPIPRHDTVYWYQQGPGQDPQFLISFYEKMQSDKGSIPDRFSAQQFSDYHSELNMSSLELGDSALYFCASSPEGTSGGNEQFFGPGTRLTVL.

CDR3 sequence: CSARGGGHYNEQFF. DNA for the CDR3: TGCAGTGCTAGAGGGGGGGGCCACTACAATGAGCAGTTCTTC. The chain links TRBV20-1 to TRBJ2-1; perhaps TRBD2 as D (7 bases). Between the trimmed V and J ends, which lost 1 base and 3 bases, there was a span of 10 bases. Germline values: CDR1 DFQATT, CDR2 SNEGSKA (reference sequence). CDR3 size: 14 residues.

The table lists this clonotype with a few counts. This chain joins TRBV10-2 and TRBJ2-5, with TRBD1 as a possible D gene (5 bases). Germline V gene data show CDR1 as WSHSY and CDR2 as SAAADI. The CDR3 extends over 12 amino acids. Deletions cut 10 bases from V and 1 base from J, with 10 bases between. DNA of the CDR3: TGCGCCACCGGACACCTCCAAGAGACCCAGTACTTC. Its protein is CATGHLQETQYF.

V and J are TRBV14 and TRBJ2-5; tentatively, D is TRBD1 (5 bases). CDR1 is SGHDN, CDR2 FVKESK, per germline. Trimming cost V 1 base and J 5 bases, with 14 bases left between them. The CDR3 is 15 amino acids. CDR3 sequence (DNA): TGTGCCAGCAGCCAAGGCGGCAGGGCTACGGAGACCCAGTACTTC. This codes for CASSQGGRATETQYF.

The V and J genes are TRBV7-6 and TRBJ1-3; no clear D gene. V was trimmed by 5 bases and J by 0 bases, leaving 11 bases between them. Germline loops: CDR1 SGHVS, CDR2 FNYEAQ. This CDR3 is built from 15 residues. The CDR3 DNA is TGTGCCAGCAGCCTTCGGCAGGTCTCTGGAAACACCATATATTTT. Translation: CASSLRQVSGNTIYF. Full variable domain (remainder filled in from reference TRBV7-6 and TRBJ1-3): GAGVSQSPRYKVTKRGQDVALRCDPISGHVSLYWYRQALGQGPEFLTYFNYEAQQDKSGLPNDRFSAERPEGSISTLTIQRTEQRDSAMYRCASSLRQVSGNTIYFGEGSWLTVV.

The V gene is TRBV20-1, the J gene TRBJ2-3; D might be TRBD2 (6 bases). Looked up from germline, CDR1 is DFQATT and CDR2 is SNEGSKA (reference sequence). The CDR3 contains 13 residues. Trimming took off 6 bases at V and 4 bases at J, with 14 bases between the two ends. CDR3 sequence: CSAGGAPSDTQYF. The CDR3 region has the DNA TGCAGTGCGGGCGGGGCCCCCTCAGATACGCAGTATTTT.

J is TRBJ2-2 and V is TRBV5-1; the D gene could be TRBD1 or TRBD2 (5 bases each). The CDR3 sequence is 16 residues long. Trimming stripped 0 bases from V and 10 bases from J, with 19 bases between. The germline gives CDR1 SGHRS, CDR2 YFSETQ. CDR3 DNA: TGCGCCAGCAGCTTGGCGGGGCAGGTAATGAAGGCGGAGCTGTTTTTT. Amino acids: CASSLAGQVMKAELFF.

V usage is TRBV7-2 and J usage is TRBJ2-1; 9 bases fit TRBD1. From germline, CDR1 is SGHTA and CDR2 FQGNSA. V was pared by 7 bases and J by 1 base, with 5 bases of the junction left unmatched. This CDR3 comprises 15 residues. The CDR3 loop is CASTSGTGSYNEQFF. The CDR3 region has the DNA TGTGCCAGCACCTCCGGGACAGGGTCCTACAATGAGCAGTTCTTC.

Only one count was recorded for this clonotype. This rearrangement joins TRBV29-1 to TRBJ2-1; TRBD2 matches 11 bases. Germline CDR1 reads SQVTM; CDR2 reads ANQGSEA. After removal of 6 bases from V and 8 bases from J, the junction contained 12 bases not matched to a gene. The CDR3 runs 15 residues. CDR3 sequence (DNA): TGCAGCGTCGATGAACTAGCGGGAGTTTATTATGAGCAGTTCTTC. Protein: CSVDELAGVYYEQFF.

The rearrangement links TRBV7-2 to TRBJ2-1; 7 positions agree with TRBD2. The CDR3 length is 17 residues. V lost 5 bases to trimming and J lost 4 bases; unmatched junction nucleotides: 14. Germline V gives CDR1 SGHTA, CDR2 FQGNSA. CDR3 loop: CASSLDIGLAVYNEQFF. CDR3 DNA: TGTGCCAGCAGCCTCGATATCGGTCTAGCGGTATACAATGAGCAGTTCTTC.

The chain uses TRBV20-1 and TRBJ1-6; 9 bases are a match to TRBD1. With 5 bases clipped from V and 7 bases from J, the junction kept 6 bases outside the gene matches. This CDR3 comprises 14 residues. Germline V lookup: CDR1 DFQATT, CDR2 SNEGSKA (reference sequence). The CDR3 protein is CSAPGQGWNSPLHF. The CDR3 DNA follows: TGCAGTGCTCCAGGACAGGGGTGGAATTCACCCCTCCACTTT.

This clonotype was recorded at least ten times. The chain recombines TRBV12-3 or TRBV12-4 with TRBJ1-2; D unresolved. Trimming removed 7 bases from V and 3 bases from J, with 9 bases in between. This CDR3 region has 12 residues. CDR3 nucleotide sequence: TGTGCCAGCAAAAGGCGCGACTATGGCTACACCTTC. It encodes CASKRRDYGYTF.

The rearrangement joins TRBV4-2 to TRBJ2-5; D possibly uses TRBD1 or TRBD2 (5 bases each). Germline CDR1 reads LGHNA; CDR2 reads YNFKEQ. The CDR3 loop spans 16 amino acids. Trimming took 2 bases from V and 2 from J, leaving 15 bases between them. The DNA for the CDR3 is TGTGCCAGCAGCCAAAGTAGGGGAGCATATCAAGAGACCCAGTACTTC. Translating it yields CASSQSRGAYQETQYF.

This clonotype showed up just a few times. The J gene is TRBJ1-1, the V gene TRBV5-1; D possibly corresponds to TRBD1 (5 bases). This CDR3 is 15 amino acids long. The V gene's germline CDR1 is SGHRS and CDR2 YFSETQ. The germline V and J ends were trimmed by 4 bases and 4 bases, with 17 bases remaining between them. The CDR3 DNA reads TGCGCCAGCAGCCGGCAGGGTGGGGAGGGCACTGAAGCTTTCTTT. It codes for CASSRQGGEGTEAFF.

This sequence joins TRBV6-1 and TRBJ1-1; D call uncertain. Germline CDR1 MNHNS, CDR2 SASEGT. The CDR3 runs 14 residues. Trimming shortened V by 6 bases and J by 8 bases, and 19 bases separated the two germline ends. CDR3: CASSSMTAAREAFF. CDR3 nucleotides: TGTGCCAGCAGCTCTATGACGGCCGCAAGAGAAGCTTTCTTT.

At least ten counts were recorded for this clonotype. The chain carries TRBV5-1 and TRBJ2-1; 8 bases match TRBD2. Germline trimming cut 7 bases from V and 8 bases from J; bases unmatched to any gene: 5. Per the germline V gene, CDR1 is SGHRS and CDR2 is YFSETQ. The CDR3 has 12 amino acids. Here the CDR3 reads CASAGGPHEQFF. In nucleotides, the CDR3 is TGCGCCAGCGCGGGGGGCCCCCATGAGCAGTTCTTC.

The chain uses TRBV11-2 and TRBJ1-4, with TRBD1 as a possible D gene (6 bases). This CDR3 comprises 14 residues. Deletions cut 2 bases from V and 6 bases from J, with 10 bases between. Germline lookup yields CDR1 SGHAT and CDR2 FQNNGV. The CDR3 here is CASSLSGAHEKLFF. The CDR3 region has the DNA TGTGCCAGCAGCTTATCAGGGGCTCATGAAAAACTGTTTTTT.